The clone carrying this T cell receptor (beta chain) has only a few counts. This record comes from a study of blood T cells in healthy people across ages. Sample-barcoded 5' priming and a J-beta primer mix drove a second PCR of about 6 to 12 cycles. MiXCR, run by TCRdb on the 5' RACE reads, gives a single entry per CDR3 protein. The sample lists fewer than 600,000 distinct CDR3 sequences, about a quarter seen once, with approximately 3.6% in the top ten. V dropped 5 bases and J dropped 2 bases, with 16 bases sitting between them. The germline CDR1 and CDR2 sequences are SGHAT and FQNNGV. The CDR3 is 16 residues long. This sample also appeared in a second study, on T cells of mothers and their children. In that study: Some 2.8 million TCR beta reads per child versus over 8.5 million per mother. Nobody spotted any persistent microchimeric T cell clones.

The TCR comes from a boy aged 2 to 9 in good health. The chain couples TRBV11-2 to TRBJ1-3; D perhaps matches TRBD1 (5 bases). The sequenced sample consisted of blood. CDR3 in amino acids: CASSPGGTSPGNTIYF. CDR3 nucleotide sequence: TGTGCCAGCAGCCCCGGGGGGACTTCCCCTGGAAACACCATATATTTT.